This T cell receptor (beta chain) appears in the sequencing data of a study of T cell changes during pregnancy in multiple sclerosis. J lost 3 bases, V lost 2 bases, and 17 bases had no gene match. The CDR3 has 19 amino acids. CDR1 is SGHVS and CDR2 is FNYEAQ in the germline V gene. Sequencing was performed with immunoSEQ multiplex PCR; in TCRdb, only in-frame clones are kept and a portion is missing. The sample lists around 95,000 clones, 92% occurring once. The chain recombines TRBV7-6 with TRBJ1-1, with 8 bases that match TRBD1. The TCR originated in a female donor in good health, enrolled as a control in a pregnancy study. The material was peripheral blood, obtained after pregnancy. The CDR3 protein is CASSLKNAQGAGLDTEAFF. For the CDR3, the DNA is TGTGCCAGCAGCTTAAAGAACGCGCAGGGGGCGGGATTGGACACTGAAGCTTTCTTT.